What follows are 28 T cell receptor beta chains derived from one specimen sequenced in a study of blood T cell repertoires in COVID-19. Repertoires were generated with immunoSEQ multiplex PCR, while TCRdb's copy carries only in-frame clones and drops some. The table has over 300,000 clones, roughly 85% seen once. Sequences were obtained from peripheral blood. The origin of the receptors is a human donor in a cohort sampled during active COVID-19.

The gene calls are TRBV19 and TRBJ1-6; D gene ambiguous. Looked up from germline, CDR1 is LNHDA and CDR2 is SQIVND (reference sequence). The CDR3 length is 16 residues. The V gene lost 4 bases and the J gene lost 5 bases, with 15 bases spanning the gap. The CDR3 loop is CASSRRGQRNNSPLHF. The CDR3 DNA follows: TGTGCCAGTAGTAGGAGAGGGCAGCGAAATAATTCACCCCTCCACTTT.

This clone appeared a few times. The J gene is TRBJ2-7, the V gene TRBV6-5, with TRBD2 identical over 9 bases. Germline V CDR1 and CDR2: MNHEY, SVGAGI. This CDR3 spans 15 amino acids. With 6 bases clipped from V and 0 bases from J, the junction kept 6 bases outside the gene matches. The CDR3 DNA reads as TGTGCCAGCAGCCGCCCAGCGGGGGGCTCCTACGAGCAGTACTTC. Translation gives CASSRPAGGSYEQYF.

The chain has TRBV19 and TRBJ1-6; the D gene is possibly TRBD1 (5 bases). CDR3 length: 16 amino acids. The V end lost 3 bases, the J end lost 0 bases, and 9 bases lay between the germline ends. CDR1 LNHDA and CDR2 SQIVND come from the germline V gene (reference sequence). CDR3 sequence (DNA): TGTGCCAGTAGTATGAACAGGAACTCCTATAATTCACCCCTCCACTTT. This sequence encodes CASSMNRNSYNSPLHF.

This clone has only one observation. The chain uses TRBV2 and TRBJ1-5, with D hard to call. The CDR3 is 12 residues long. Germline V lookup: CDR1 SNHLY, CDR2 FYNNEI. Trimming cost V 8 bases and J 9 bases, with 14 bases left between them. The CDR3 sequence: CASGAGAGPQHF. CDR3 DNA sequence: TGTGCCAGCGGAGCTGGAGCCGGGCCCCAGCATTTT.

This chain links TRBV19 with TRBJ1-2; perhaps TRBD1 as D (5 bases). In germline, CDR1 is LNHDA, CDR2 SQIVND (reference sequence). Trimming removed 3 bases at V and 7 bases at J, with 15 bases between. The CDR3 consists of 14 residues. CDR3 amino acids: CASSIFGTLGGYTF. The CDR3 coding sequence is TGTGCCAGTAGTATTTTTGGGACTTTGGGTGGCTACACCTTC.

J is TRBJ2-2 and V is TRBV5-1; 9 bases match TRBD1. This CDR3 is built from 16 residues. Germline trimming cut 4 bases from V and 3 bases from J; bases unmatched to any gene: 7. CDR1 SGHRS and CDR2 YFSETQ come from the germline V gene. The CDR3 here is CASSLRDRAYTGELFF. CDR3 nucleotides: TGCGCCAGCAGCCTCCGGGACAGGGCTTACACCGGGGAGCTGTTTTTT.

The table lists this clone with a few counts. The chain links TRBV7-2 to TRBJ2-7; 9 nucleotides align to TRBD2. Germline CDR1 SGHTA, CDR2 FQGNSA. V trimming: 5 bases; J trimming: 4 bases; junction bases outside the gene matches: 9. The CDR3 is made up of 15 amino acids. The CDR3 nucleotides are TGTGCCAGCAGCACAGCAGCGGGGGGTCATTACGAGCAGTACTTC. It yields the protein CASSTAAGGHYEQYF.

This chain joins TRBV30 and TRBJ1-1; D remains unclear. The CDR3 is made up of 14 amino acids. The V end was cut by 0 bases, the J end by 6 bases, with 14 bases between. From germline, CDR1 is GTSNPN and CDR2 SVGIG (reference sequence). CDR3 residues: CAWSVQWRVAEAFF. The CDR3 DNA sequence: TGTGCCTGGAGTGTACAATGGAGGGTAGCTGAAGCTTTCTTT.

The chain uses TRBV29-1 and TRBJ2-1, with TRBD2 identical over 14 bases. The CDR3 is 16 amino acids. With V trimmed by 4 bases and J by 0 bases, 2 bases remained unmatched. CDR1 is SQVTM, CDR2 ANQGSEA, per germline. CDR3 sequence reads: CSVGGTSGSSYNEQFF. As DNA, the CDR3 is TGCAGCGTTGGGGGGACTAGCGGGAGCTCCTACAATGAGCAGTTCTTC.

This chain links TRBV21-1 with TRBJ2-7; the table calls TRBD2, which could not be checked here. TRBV21-1 is shown as a pseudogene. This CDR3 has 17 residues. CDR3 DNA sequence: TGTGCCAGCAGCAGCAGGCTAGCGGGGGGCAGCTCCTACGAGCAGTACTTC. Protein product: CASSSRLAGGSSYEQYF.

This clone has more than one count but fewer than ten. The genes are TRBV19 and TRBJ1-5; 7 bases are a match to TRBD1. CDR3 length: 11 amino acids. J lost 16 bases, V lost 3 bases, and 6 bases had no gene match. Germline-derived CDR1 and CDR2 are LNHDA and SQIVND (reference sequence). DNA for the CDR3: TGTGCCAGTAGTATTTTTGACAGGGTACATTTT. It encodes CASSIFDRVHF.

There are a few counts of this clone. V usage is TRBV5-1 and J usage is TRBJ1-4; 8 nucleotides agree with TRBD1. The germline gives CDR1 SGHRS, CDR2 YFSETQ. V trimming: 9 bases; J trimming: 0 bases; junction bases outside the gene matches: 10. This CDR3 comprises 16 residues. The CDR3 DNA reads TGCGCCACCAAGAAGGACAGGGATGCAACTAATGAAAAACTGTTTTTT. This gives the protein CATKKDRDATNEKLFF.

This rearrangement joins TRBV10-1 to TRBJ2-3; 9 bases agree with TRBD1. J gave up 4 bases and V 7 bases, and 15 bases lay outside the gene matches. This CDR3 is built from 17 residues. CDR1 WNHNN and CDR2 SYGVQD come from the germline V gene (reference sequence). CDR3 residues: CASIWDRERRRADTQYF. The CDR3, as DNA: TGCGCCAGCATATGGGACAGGGAGAGGCGCAGGGCAGATACGCAGTATTTT.

This clone was detected once. This chain uses TRBV5-6 with TRBJ2-5; 12 bases line up with TRBD2. Germline values: CDR1 SGHDT, CDR2 YYEEEE. The CDR3 is 16 amino acids. The V gene end was trimmed by 3 bases and the J gene end by 3 bases; junction bases not matched to a gene: 6. The CDR3 reads CASSSILAGGEETQYF. The DNA for the CDR3 is TGTGCCAGCAGCTCTATACTAGCGGGGGGTGAAGAGACCCAGTACTTC.

The chain employs TRBV29-1 and TRBJ1-1; 7 bases are shared with TRBD1. This CDR3 is 12 amino acids long. The V and J ends lost 7 bases and 1 base, in that order; junction bases with no gene match: 3. Germline V lookup: CDR1 SQVTM, CDR2 ANQGSEA. CDR3 amino acids: CSGNRGNTEAFF. The CDR3 DNA is TGCAGCGGTAACAGGGGGAACACTGAAGCTTTCTTT. The entire variable domain, with the rest obtained from reference TRBV29-1 and TRBJ1-1, is as follows: SAVISQKPSRDICQRGTSLTIQCQVDSQVTMMFWYRQQPGQSLTLIATANQGSEATYESGFVIDKFPISRPNLTFSTLTVSNMSPEDSSIYLCSGNRGNTEAFFGQGTRLTVV.

The J gene is TRBJ1-3, the V gene TRBV2; TRBD1 might be the D (5 bases). This CDR3 has 11 residues. The ends were cut back, 3 bases at V and 9 bases at J, with 6 bases in the middle. The germline gives CDR1 SNHLY, CDR2 FYNNEI. CDR3 region: CASSDGATIYF. CDR3 in DNA: TGTGCCAGCAGTGATGGGGCCACCATATATTTT.

This clone occurred once. V is TRBV6-1 and J is TRBJ2-7; possibly TRBD1 for D (6 bases). Trimming took 3 bases from V and 2 from J, leaving 17 bases between them. Germline CDR1 MNHNS, CDR2 SASEGT. There are 16 residues in the CDR3. The CDR3 nucleotides read TGTGCCAGCAGTGAGAGAACAGGGAAGGGGCCCTACGAGCAGTACTTC. Amino acid sequence: CASSERTGKGPYEQYF.

This sequence joins TRBV7-9 and TRBJ2-7; TRBD2 is a possible D gene (5 bases). V lost 4 bases, J lost 6 bases, and 13 bases lay in between. This CDR3 has 13 residues. Germline CDR1 and CDR2: SEHNR and FQNEAQ (reference sequence). DNA for the CDR3: TGTGCCAGCAGCTCCCCGGTCGGACTCGAGCAGTACTTC. This gives the protein CASSSPVGLEQYF.

The chain uses TRBV19 and TRBJ2-1, with D maybe TRBD1 (5 bases). CDR3 length: 13 amino acids. Trimming removed 7 bases at V and 7 bases at J, with 14 bases between. From germline, CDR1 is LNHDA and CDR2 SQIVND (reference sequence). DNA for the CDR3: TGTGCCAGTACCAAGGGGCAGAAAAATGAGCAGTTCTTC. Translating it yields CASTKGQKNEQFF.

This clone has only one observation. The chain combines TRBV15 with TRBJ2-2; TRBD1 matches at 9 bases. Germline V gives CDR1 LNHNV, CDR2 YYDKDF (reference sequence). V dropped 3 bases and J dropped 6; count of bases not matched to a gene: 8. This CDR3 has 16 residues. The CDR3 DNA reads TGTGCCACCAGCAGTCCGGGACAGGGTGGAGCCGGGGAGCTGTTTTTT. This codes for CATSSPGQGGAGELFF.

The chain couples TRBV5-1 to TRBJ2-2, with TRBD1 identical over 8 bases. CDR1 SGHRS and CDR2 YFSETQ come from the germline V gene. The J segment lost 3 bases and the V segment lost 5 bases, leaving 6 bases of the junction unmatched. This CDR3 is 15 amino acids long. CDR3 sequence: CASRYDRGYTGELFF. The CDR3 region has the DNA TGCGCCAGCAGATACGACAGGGGTTACACCGGGGAGCTGTTTTTT.

This clone has at least ten counts. J is TRBJ2-3 and V is TRBV2; D is unclear. The CDR3 length is 14 residues. V was trimmed by 7 bases and J by 3 bases, leaving 14 bases between them. Germline V gene sequence: CDR1 SNHLY, CDR2 FYNNEI. The CDR3 spells CASMRRLRTDTQYF. The CDR3, as DNA: TGTGCCAGCATGAGGCGGTTAAGGACAGATACGCAGTATTTT.

V usage is TRBV3-1 (or the pseudogene TRBV3-2) and J usage is TRBJ2-1; D might be TRBD1 (5 bases). Germline V gene data show CDR1 as LGHDT and CDR2 as YNNKEL (reference sequence). The CDR3 consists of 17 residues. Trimming removed 4 bases at V and 3 bases at J, with 19 bases between. The CDR3: CASSRPVGAEYYNEQFF. The CDR3 nucleotides are TGTGCCAGCAGCCGGCCGGTTGGGGCGGAATACTACAATGAGCAGTTCTTC.

CDR3 sequence: CASSYLGQGYEQYF. As DNA, the CDR3 is TGTGCCAGCAGTTACCTGGGACAGGGTTACGAGCAGTACTTC. V and J are TRBV11-2 and TRBJ2-7; TRBD1 matches at 9 bases. The germline V gene encodes CDR1 SGHAT and CDR2 FQNNGV. This CDR3 has 14 amino acids. The trim removed 6 bases at V and 4 bases at J, leaving 7 bases unmatched.

This chain connects TRBV6-5 to TRBJ1-4; TRBD1 matches at 7 bases. The CDR3 sequence is 15 residues long. V lost 5 bases, J lost 8 bases, and 11 bases stayed unmatched. Germline lookup yields CDR1 MNHEY and CDR2 SVGAGI. This CDR3 is CASSPRQGRGEKLFF. The CDR3 DNA sequence: TGTGCCAGCAGTCCTCGACAGGGTCGGGGGGAAAAACTGTTTTTT.

This chain uses TRBV5-1 with TRBJ2-1, with TRBD1 identical over 10 bases. After removal of 1 base from V and 6 bases from J, the junction contained 7 bases not matched to a gene. The CDR3 covers 16 residues. Germline V gene sequence: CDR1 SGHRS, CDR2 YFSETQ. CDR3 in DNA: TGCGCCAGCAGCTTGTCTCCGGGACAGGGGATCAATGAGCAGTTCTTC. It codes for CASSLSPGQGINEQFF.

V usage is TRBV18 and J usage is TRBJ1-6, with D perhaps TRBD1 (6 bases). Germline lookup yields CDR1 KGHSH and CDR2 LQKENI. CDR3 length equals 16 residues. V was trimmed by 4 bases and J by 1 base, leaving 11 bases between them. DNA of the CDR3: TGTGCCAGCTCACTATTCGGACAGTCCTATAATTCACCCCTCCACTTT. Residues: CASSLFGQSYNSPLHF.

The chain is built from TRBV3-1 (or the pseudogene TRBV3-2) and TRBJ2-2; D perhaps matches TRBD2 (6 bases). Germline V lookup: CDR1 LGHDT, CDR2 YNNKEL (reference sequence). This CDR3 is 15 amino acids long. Trimming left V 4 bases short and J 3 bases short, with 12 bases between. CDR3 residues: CASSLGSGYTGELFF. As DNA, the CDR3 is TGTGCCAGCAGCCTCGGGAGTGGGTACACCGGGGAGCTGTTTTTT.